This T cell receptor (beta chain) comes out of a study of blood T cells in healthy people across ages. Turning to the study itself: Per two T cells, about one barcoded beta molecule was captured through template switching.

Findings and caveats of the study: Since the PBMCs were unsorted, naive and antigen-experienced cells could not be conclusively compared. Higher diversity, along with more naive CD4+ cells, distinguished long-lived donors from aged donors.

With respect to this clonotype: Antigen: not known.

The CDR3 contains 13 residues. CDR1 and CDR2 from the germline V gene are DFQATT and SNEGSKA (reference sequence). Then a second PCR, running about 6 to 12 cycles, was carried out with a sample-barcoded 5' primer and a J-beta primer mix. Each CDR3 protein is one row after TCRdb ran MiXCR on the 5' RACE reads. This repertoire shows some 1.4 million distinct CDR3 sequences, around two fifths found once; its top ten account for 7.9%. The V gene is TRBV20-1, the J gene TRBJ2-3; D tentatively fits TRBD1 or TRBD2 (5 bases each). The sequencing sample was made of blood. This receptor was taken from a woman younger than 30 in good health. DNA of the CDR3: TGCAGCTCCCTGGGGGTAACCACAGATACGCAGTATTTT. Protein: CSSLGVTTDTQYF.